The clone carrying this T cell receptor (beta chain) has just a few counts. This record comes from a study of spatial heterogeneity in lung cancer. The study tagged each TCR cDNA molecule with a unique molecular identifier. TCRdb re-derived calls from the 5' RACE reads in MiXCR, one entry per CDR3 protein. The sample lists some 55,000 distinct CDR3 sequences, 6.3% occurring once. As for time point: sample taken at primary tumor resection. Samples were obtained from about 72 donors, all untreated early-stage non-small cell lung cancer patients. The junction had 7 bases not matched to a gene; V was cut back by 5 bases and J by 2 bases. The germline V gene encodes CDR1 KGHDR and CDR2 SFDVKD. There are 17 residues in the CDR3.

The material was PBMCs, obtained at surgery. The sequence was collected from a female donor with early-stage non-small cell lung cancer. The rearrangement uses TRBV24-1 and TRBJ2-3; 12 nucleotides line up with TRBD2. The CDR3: CATSGYGLAGNTDTQYF. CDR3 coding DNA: TGTGCCACCAGTGGATACGGACTAGCGGGAAACACAGATACGCAGTATTTT.